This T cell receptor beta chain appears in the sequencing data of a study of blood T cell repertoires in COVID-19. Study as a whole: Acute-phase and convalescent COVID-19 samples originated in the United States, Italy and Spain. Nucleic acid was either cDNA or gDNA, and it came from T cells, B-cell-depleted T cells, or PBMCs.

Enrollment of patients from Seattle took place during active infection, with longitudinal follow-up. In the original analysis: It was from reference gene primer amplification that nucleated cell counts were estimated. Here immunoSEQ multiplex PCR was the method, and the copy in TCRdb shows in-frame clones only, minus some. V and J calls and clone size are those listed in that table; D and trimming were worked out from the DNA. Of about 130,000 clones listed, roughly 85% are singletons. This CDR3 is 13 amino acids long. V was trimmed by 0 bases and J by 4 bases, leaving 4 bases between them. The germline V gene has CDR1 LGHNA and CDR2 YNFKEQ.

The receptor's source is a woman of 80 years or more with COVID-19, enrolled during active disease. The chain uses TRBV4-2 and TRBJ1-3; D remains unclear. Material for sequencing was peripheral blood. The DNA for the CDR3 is TGTGCCAGCAGCCAAGACGTAGGAAACACCATATATTTT. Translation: CASSQDVGNTIYF.